This T cell receptor (beta chain) was found in a study of blood T cell repertoires in COVID-19 (dated by TCRdb to 2019 to 2021). General notes on the study: Samples from collaborators originated in the United States, Italy and Spain and spanned both the acute and convalescent phases of COVID-19. The material from the prospective study consisted of cDNA or gDNA derived from T cells, B-cell-depleted T cells, or PBMCs. The dataset comprised deeply sampled blood TCRbeta repertoires from subjects exposed to, actively infected with, or recovered from COVID-19. The repertoires were released in a freely available public database meant as a resource for research on the immune response to SARS-CoV-2. The samples were drawn from the first 160 participants of the ongoing ImmuneRACE study and from about 1,200 subjects provided by 6 global collaborators. Sample metadata almost always included a de-identified subject ID, COVID-19 status, age in years and sex. Where available, HLA class I and class II types were obtained from metadata supplied by the sample provider rather than from assay-based typing.

Comments on this clone: The specificity of this receptor is unknown. Base qualities are not at hand, and no much larger clone is one base apart.

The germline V end is reduced by 9 bases and the J end by 11 bases; junction bases left unmatched: 9. Reading the germline V gene gives CDR1 SNHLY and CDR2 FYNNEI. Measured from the cysteine to the phenylalanine, the CDR3 is 12 residues long. Only the CDR3 DNA stays, 36 bases, in frame from base 1. TCRbeta CDR3 regions were amplified from genomic DNA using the immunoSEQ Assay, a bias-controlled multiplex PCR. Per the authors' processing: Within the assay, amplification of reference gene primers was used to estimate how many nucleated cells each sample contained. To quantify the absolute abundance of each unique TCRbeta CDR3 rearrangement, sequence reads were collapsed and filtered. For each sample, productive Simpson clonality was calculated as the square root of Simpson's diversity index over productive rearrangements. Imported from immuneACCESS, the table was reduced by TCRdb to in-frame sequences with V and J called. These copies leave out some clones; in studies compared against another copy, an unresolved V gene accounts for under half, and the cause of the remainder is not known. The DNA gave D and trimming, while V, J and clone size come from that table. The sample table holds roughly 180,000 clones, of which more than 65% were seen once. The top ten hold around 8.1% of the sample.

Summary of the overall study and its limitations: The quantity of clinical and demographic metadata differed by source and by participant and was supplied without curation.

At one collaborating source in Seattle, patients were enrolled during active infection and were followed longitudinally through the course of disease. Whole blood was collected in K2EDTA tubes by collaborating institutions according to the institutions' own protocols. For TCRbeta analysis, collaborators shipped samples as frozen whole blood, isolated PBMCs, or DNA extracted from either of those sample types. The sample was peripheral blood. This TCR came from an older woman with COVID-19, enrolled during active disease. This chain is built from TRBV2 and TRBJ2-4; 8 junctional bases match TRBD1. The CDR3 protein is CASKVTGGLQYF. The DNA sequence is TGTGCCAGTAAAGTCACAGGGGGGCTTCAGTACTTC.